The source of this T cell receptor beta chain is a study of blood T cell repertoires in COVID-19 (dated by TCRdb to the early 2020s). Looking at the study overall: The collaborator samples originated in the United States, Italy and Spain and spanned the acute and convalescent phases of COVID-19. Where HLA class I and class II types were available, the types were taken from metadata supplied by the sample provider, not from assay-based typing. The sample metadata nearly always contained a de-identified subject ID, COVID-19 status, age in years and sex. The prospective study material was composed of cDNA or gDNA derived from T cells, B-cell-depleted T cells, or PBMCs. The repertoires were made available in a free public database intended to serve as a resource for research on the immune response to SARS-CoV-2. Samples were obtained from the ongoing ImmuneRACE study (first 160 participants) and from over 1,000 subjects provided by 6 global collaborators. Subjects who had been exposed to COVID-19, were actively infected with it, or had recovered from it provided the deeply sampled blood TCRbeta repertoires that made up the dataset.

Its CDR3 holds 12 amino acids, cysteine through phenylalanine. The DNA shown is the 36-base CDR3, in frame from base 1. The germline V gene (reference sequence) gives CDR1 as PRHDT and CDR2 as FYEKMQ. Between the V and J ends, shortened by 0 bases and 14 bases respectively, the junction contains 8 bases. TCRbeta CDR3 regions were amplified from genomic DNA by means of the immunoSEQ Assay, a bias-controlled multiplex PCR. The authors' pipeline ran thus. The number of nucleated cells in each sample was estimated from the amplification of reference gene primers within the assay. Sequence reads were collapsed and filtered to measure the absolute abundance of every unique TCRbeta CDR3 rearrangement. For each sample, productive Simpson clonality was calculated by taking the square root of Simpson's diversity index across productive rearrangements. TCRdb retrieved this table from immuneACCESS and kept in-frame rearrangements only. Not all clones are present; in checked studies, unresolved V genes account for under half, and no reason is known for the remainder. D and trimming come from the DNA, and the V and J calls and clone size come from that table. Present in this sample are around 310,000 clones, 85% to 90% of which were seen just once. The ten largest clones take up more than 9% of the sample.

Findings and caveats that apply to the study as a whole: How much clinical and demographic metadata was included differed by source and by participant, and the metadata was provided uncurated.

Enrolling through a virtual design, the prospective study's participants ranged in age from roughly 18 to 90 years and lived across roughly 24 United States geographic areas. In the prospective study, cohorts were assigned on the basis of participant-reported clinical history obtained from a screening survey and a study questionnaire. For ImmuneRACE Cohort 3, a participant was defined as recovered based on two consecutive negative NP/OP PCR tests, clearance by a healthcare professional, or resolution of symptoms. In the prospective study, whole blood, serum and a nasopharyngeal or oropharyngeal swab were collected from each participant by mobile phlebotomists. Additional blood draws and questionnaires over an approximately 2-month period could optionally be provided by prospective study participants. Prospective study blood samples were shipped either frozen or at room temperature before DNA extraction.

A note on this clone: The specificity of this receptor is unknown. Per-base qualities were not stored, and no clone one base away is much larger.

The TCR originated in a woman in her thirties who had recovered from COVID-19. Recombination connected TRBV13 to TRBJ1-6; tentative D gene TRBD1, with 5 bases matching. The sequenced sample was PBMCs or T cells enriched from blood (not recorded which). The CDR3 protein sequence reads: CASSLGGPALHF. The DNA is TGTGCCAGCAGCTTAGGGGGGCCGGCCCTCCACTTT. This CDR3, with the reference TRBV13 and TRBJ1-6 proteins standing in past its ends, gives the full variable domain AAGVIQSPRHLIKEKRETATLKCYPIPRHDTVYWYQQGPGQDPQFLISFYEKMQSDKGSIPDRFSAQQFSDYHSELNMSSLELGDSALYFCASSLGGPALHFGNGTRLTVT.